This entry describes one TCR beta chain. This clonotype was counted between two and nine times. What antigen it recognizes has not been identified. Base qualities are not recorded, but no much larger clone differs from it by a single base. From the cysteine through the phenylalanine, the CDR3 covers 14 amino acids. This entry keeps only the CDR3 DNA: 42 bases, framed from base 1. The germline V gene (reference sequence) yields LNHNV for CDR1 and YYDKDF for CDR2. Relative to germline, V is 1 base shorter and J is 5 bases shorter, with 8 bases between their ends. The treatment or condition label corresponds to: approximately 9-day PBMC culture with coronavirus spike peptide pools or control peptides (ViraFEST assay). The study used the ViraFEST assay, which expanded antigen-specific T cells with peptide pools and then identified expanded clonotypes by TCR sequencing. The convalescent patients' positive SARS-CoV-2 PCR tests fell between March and December 2020, which was before the Alpha, Beta and Delta variants emerged in the United States. Fewer than 2.5 million PBMCs per well were cultured in IMDM with approximately 5% human AB serum and 8 to 10 IU/ml IL-2, plus 10 ug/ml peptide pools. On days 3 and 7, half of the culture medium was replaced with fresh IL-2-containing medium. After roughly 11 days of culture, CD4+ T cells were isolated by negative selection with the EasySep CD4+ T cell isolation kit. PBMCs were separated from whole blood using Ficoll-Paque Plus gradient centrifugation and then either used fresh or cryopreserved at -140C. Each culture condition was generally run in triplicate wells.

The source of the sample is a study of vaccination and CD4 T cells after COVID-19 (dated by TCRdb to the early 2020s). Background on the whole study: SARS-CoV-2 positivity had been established in the convalescent patients by nasal swab PCR, and mild disease was recorded in under ten of these patients and severe disease in one. The convalescent cohort comprised six males and four females, including two Hispanic individuals, seven Caucasians, two Asians and one multiracial person. Participants got two doses of the Pfizer-BioNTech BNT162b2 vaccine (n=8) or two doses of the Moderna mRNA-1273 vaccine (n=2). Post-COVID blood samples from convalescent patients were collected a median of roughly 100 days after diagnosis, with a range of roughly 30 to 161 days. Post-vaccine blood samples were taken a median of around 77 days after the second vaccine dose, with a range of roughly 14 to 241 days. The cultures were stimulated with overlapping spike peptide pools from SARS-CoV-2 and from the common cold coronaviruses HCoV-NL63, HCoV-OC43 and HCoV-229E. Control cultures used a CEFX viral epitope pool as positive control, an HIV-1 Nef peptide pool as negative control, or no peptide. In 9 to 11 COVID-19 convalescent patients and a handful of infection-naive healthy vaccine recipients, researchers compared the spike-specific CD4+ TCR repertoire from before mRNA vaccination with the repertoire from after. Broad study findings and their caveats: In convalescent patients, nearly all vaccine-specific clones (304 of 307) were found to be mono-reactive for SARS-CoV-2 spike rather than cross-reactive with common cold coronaviruses. Among the post-vaccine SARS-CoV-2-reactive clones in convalescent patients, a median approximately 90% showed up only after vaccination, which suggests vaccine-specific priming. An increase in the median number of SARS-CoV-2-reactive clonotypes from 21 after infection to 35 to 40 after vaccination was observed, but the change was not found to be significant. Only a relatively small number of convalescent patients were included in the study, and early timepoints following natural infection were not analyzed.

Libraries were prepared through PCR. At the Johns Hopkins FTIC core, DNA from the cultured CD4+ T cells underwent TCR sequencing with the Oncomine TCR Beta short-read assay. The QIAamp micro DNA kit was used to extract genomic DNA from the cultured CD4+ T cells. Oncomine TCR Beta libraries from cultured CD4+ T cells were pooled using unique dual indexes and sequenced on an Illumina iSeq 100. The source study handled its data this way. Non-productive sequences were removed, and CDR3s not starting with C, not ending with F or W, or shorter than 7 amino acids were discarded. The MANAFEST web application identified antigen-specific clonotypes by comparing peptide-stimulated wells against reference wells and other culture wells. Positive clones required FDR below 0.05, an odds ratio above 5, and productive frequency above 0.1% in at least two of three replicate wells. Cross-reactive clonotypes were defined as significantly expanded in both SARS-CoV-2 spike wells and at least one common cold coronavirus spike condition. Using R version 3.6.1, CDR3 homology was evaluated through Levenshtein distances (stringdist) along with unrooted phylogenetic trees (ape). TCRdb handled the public reads itself, with Q25 trimming in fastp and clone calling in MiXCR, and kept productive beta chains. Each CDR3 protein appears once, grouped with its most common genes and DNA. In this record, the V and J calls reflect TCRdb's handling and not the investigators' own analysis. In all, the sample holds approximately 17,000 distinct CDR3 sequences, and about three fifths of those were seen once. The leading ten clones occupy approximately 10% of the sample.

The sequence links TRBV15 to TRBJ2-2; tentative D gene TRBD1, with 5 bases matching. The sequenced material came from CD4+ T cells from blood, cultured in vitro. This receptor was identified in a human donor who had recovered from COVID-19. The CDR3 protein is CATSRAQATGELFF. The DNA sequence is TGTGCCACCAGCAGAGCACAGGCTACCGGGGAGCTGTTTTTT.